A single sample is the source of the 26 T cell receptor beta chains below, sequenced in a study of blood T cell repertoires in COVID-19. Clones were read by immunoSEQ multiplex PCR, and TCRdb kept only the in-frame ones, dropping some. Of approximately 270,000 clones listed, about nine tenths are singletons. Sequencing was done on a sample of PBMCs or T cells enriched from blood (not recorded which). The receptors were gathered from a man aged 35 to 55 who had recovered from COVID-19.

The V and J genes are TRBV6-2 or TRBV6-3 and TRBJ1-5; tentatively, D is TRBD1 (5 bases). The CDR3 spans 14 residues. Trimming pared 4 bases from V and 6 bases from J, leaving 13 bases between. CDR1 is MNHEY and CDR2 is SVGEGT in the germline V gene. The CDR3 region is CASSSSGLVQPQHF. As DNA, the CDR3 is TGTGCCAGCAGTTCGTCAGGGTTGGTTCAGCCCCAGCATTTT.

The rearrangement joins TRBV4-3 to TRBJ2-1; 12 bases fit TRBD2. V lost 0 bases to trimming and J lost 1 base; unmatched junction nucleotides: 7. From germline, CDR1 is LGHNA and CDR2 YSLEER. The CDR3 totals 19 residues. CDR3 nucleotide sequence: TGCGCCAGCAGCCAAGAGGCTCTAGCGGGGGGGCGGTCCTACAATGAGCAGTTCTTC. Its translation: CASSQEALAGGRSYNEQFF.

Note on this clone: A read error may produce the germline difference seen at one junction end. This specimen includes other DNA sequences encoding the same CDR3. In DNA, the CDR3 is TGTGCCAGCAGCTTAGGGGCACTGAACACTGAGGCTTTCTTT. This encodes CASSLGALNTEAFF. J is TRBJ1-1 and V is TRBV7-9; D is ambiguous. Germline V CDR1 and CDR2: SEHNR, FQNEAQ (reference sequence). This CDR3 has 14 residues.

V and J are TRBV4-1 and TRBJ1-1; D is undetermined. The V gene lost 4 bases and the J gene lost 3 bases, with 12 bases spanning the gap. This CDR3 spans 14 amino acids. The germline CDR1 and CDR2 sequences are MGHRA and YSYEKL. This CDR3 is CASSRQGRDTEAFF. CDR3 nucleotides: TGCGCCAGCAGCCGGCAAGGCCGGGACACTGAAGCTTTCTTT.

In DNA, the CDR3 is TGTGCCAGCAGTGAAGCGCTCTCGACGGGGACAGATACGCAGTATTTT. Translated, it gives CASSEALSTGTDTQYF. The V gene is TRBV2, the J gene TRBJ2-3, with a possible D match to TRBD2 (5 bases). The V and J ends lost 0 bases and 3 bases respectively, with 13 bases between them. Germline V lookup: CDR1 SNHLY, CDR2 FYNNEI. The CDR3 spans 16 residues.

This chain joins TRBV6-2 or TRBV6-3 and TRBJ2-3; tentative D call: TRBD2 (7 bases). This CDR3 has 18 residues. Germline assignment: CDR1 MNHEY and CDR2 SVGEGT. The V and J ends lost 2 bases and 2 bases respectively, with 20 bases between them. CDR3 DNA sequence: TGTGCCAGCAGTTACCCGGGGGGCGGGACACCAATCACAGATACGCAGTATTTT. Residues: CASSYPGGGTPITDTQYF.

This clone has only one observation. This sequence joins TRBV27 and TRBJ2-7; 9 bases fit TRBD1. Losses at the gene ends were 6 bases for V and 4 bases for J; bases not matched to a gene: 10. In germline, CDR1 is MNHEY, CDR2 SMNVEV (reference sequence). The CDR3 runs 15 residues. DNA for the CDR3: TGTGCCAGCAGGCAACGGACAGGGGCACGGTACGAGCAGTACTTC. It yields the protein CASRQRTGARYEQYF.

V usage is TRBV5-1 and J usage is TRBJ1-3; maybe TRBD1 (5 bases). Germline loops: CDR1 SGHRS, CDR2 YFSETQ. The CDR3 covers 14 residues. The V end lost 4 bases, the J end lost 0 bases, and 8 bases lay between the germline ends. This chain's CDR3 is CASSQQVSGNTIYF. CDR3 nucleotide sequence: TGCGCCAGCAGCCAACAGGTCTCTGGAAACACCATATATTTT.

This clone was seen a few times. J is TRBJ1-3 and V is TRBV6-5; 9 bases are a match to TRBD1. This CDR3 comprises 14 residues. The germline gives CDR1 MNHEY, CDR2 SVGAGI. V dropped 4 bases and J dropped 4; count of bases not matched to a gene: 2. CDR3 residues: CASSFDRGGNTIYF. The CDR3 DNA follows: TGTGCCAGCAGTTTTGACAGGGGGGGAAACACCATATATTTT.

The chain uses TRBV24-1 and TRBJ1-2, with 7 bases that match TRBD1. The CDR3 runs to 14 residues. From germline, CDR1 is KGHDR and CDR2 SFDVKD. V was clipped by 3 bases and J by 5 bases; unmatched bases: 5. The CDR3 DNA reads TGTGCCACCAGTGATACACAGGGGTTTTATGGCTACACCTTC. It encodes CATSDTQGFYGYTF.

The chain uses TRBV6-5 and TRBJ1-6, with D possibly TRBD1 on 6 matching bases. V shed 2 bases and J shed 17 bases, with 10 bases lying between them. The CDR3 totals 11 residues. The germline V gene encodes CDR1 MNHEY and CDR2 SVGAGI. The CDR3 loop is CASSYLGQVHF. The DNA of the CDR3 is TGTGCCAGCAGTTACCTGGGACAAGTCCACTTT.

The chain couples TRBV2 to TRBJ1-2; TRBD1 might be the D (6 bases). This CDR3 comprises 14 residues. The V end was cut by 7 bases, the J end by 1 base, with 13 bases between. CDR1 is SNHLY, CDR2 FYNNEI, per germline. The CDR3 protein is CASNRDNSNYGYTF. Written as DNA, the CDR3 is TGTGCCAGCAACCGGGACAACAGTAACTATGGCTACACCTTC.

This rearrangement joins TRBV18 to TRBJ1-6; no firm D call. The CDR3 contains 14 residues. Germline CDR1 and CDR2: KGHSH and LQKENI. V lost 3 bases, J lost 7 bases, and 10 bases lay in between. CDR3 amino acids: CASSPSGDNSPLHF. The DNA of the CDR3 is TGTGCCAGCTCACCTTCCGGAGACAATTCACCCCTCCACTTT. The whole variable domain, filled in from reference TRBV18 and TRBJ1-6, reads NAGVMQNPRHLVRRRGQEARLRCSPMKGHSHVYWYRQLPEEGLKFMVYLQKENIIDESGMPKERFSAEFPKEGPSILRIQQVVRGDSAAYFCASSPSGDNSPLHFGNGTRLTVT.

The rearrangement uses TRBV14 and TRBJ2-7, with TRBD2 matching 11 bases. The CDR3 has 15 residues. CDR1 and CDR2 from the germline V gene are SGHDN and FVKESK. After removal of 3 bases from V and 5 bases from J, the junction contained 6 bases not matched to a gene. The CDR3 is CASSHSGTSGNEQYF. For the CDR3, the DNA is TGTGCCAGCAGCCACTCCGGGACTAGCGGCAACGAGCAGTACTTC.

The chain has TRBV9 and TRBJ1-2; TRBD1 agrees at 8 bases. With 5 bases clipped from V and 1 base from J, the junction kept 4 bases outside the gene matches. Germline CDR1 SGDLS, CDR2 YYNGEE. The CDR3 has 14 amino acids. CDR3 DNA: TGTGCCAGCAGAGGACAGGGCGGTAACTATGGCTACACCTTC. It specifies CASRGQGGNYGYTF.

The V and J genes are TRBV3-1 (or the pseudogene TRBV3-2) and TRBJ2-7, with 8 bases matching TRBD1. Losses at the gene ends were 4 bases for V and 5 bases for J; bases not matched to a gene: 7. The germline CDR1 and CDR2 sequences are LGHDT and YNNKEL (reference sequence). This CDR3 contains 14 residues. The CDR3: CASSLGQGRDEQYF. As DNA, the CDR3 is TGTGCCAGCAGCCTCGGACAGGGCCGGGACGAGCAGTACTTC.

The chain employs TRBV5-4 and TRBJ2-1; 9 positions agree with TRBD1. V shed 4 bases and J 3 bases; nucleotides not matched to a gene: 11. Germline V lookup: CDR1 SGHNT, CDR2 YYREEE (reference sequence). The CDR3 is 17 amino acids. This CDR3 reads CASSLLTGGTLYNEQFF. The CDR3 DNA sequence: TGTGCCAGCAGCCTATTAACAGGGGGCACTCTCTACAATGAGCAGTTCTTC.

CDR3 protein: CASSYSLRGGTDTQYF. DNA for the CDR3: TGTGCCAGCAGTTACTCGTTGCGGGGGGGAACAGATACGCAGTATTTT. The chain couples TRBV6-5 to TRBJ2-3; 9 bases agree with TRBD2. V lost 0 bases to trimming and J lost 3 bases; unmatched junction nucleotides: 4. Looked up from germline, CDR1 is MNHEY and CDR2 is SVGAGI. The CDR3 has 16 amino acids.

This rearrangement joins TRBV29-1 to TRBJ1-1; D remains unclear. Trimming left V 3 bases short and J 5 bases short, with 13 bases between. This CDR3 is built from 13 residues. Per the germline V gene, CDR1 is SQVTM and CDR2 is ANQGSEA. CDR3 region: CSVDTWRETEAFF. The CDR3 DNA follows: TGCAGCGTTGATACATGGAGGGAGACTGAAGCTTTCTTT.

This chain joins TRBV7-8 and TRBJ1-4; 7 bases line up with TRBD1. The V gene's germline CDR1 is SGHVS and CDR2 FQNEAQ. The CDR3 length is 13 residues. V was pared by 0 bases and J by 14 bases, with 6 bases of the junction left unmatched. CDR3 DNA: TGTGCCAGCAGCTTAGCTAGGGGGCGAGACCTGTTTTTT. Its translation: CASSLARGRDLFF.

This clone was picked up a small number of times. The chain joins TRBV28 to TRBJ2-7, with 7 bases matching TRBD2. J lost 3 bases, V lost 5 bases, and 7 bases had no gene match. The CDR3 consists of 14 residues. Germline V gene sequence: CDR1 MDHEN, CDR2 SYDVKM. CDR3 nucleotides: TGTGCCAGCAGTCGGCCTGGGGGGGTCTACGAGCAGTACTTC. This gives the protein CASSRPGGVYEQYF.

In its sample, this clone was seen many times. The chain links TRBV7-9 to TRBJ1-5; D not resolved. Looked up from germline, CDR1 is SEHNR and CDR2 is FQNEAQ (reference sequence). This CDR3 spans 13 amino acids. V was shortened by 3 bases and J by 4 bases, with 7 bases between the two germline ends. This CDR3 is CASSFGGNQPQHF. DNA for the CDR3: TGTGCCAGCAGCTTCGGCGGGAATCAGCCCCAGCATTTT.

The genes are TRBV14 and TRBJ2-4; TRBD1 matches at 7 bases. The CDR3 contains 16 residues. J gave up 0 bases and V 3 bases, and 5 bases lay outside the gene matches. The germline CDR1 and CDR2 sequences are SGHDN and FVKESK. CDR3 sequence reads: CASSQNRGLAKNIQYF. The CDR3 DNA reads TGTGCCAGCAGCCAGAACAGGGGTCTAGCCAAAAACATTCAGTACTTC.

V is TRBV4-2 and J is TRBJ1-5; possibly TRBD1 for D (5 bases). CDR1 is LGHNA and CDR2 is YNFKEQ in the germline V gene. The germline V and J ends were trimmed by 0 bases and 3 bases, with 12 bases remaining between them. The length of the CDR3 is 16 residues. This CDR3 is CASSQDVGLINQPQHF. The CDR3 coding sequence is TGTGCCAGCAGCCAAGATGTGGGACTGATCAATCAGCCCCAGCATTTT.

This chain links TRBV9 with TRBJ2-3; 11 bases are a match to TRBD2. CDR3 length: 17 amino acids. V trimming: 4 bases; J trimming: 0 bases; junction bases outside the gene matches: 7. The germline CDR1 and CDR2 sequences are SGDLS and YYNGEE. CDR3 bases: TGTGCCAGCAGCCCTCGACTAGCGGGGTCTAGCACAGATACGCAGTATTTT. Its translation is CASSPRLAGSSTDTQYF.

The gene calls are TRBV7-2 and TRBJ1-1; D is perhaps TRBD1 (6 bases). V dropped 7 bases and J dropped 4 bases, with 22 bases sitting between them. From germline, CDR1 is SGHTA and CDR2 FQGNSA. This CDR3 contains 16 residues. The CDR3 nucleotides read TGTGCCAGCAACCTACCGGGACACCAGTTCGGCACTGAAGCTTTCTTT. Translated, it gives CASNLPGHQFGTEAFF.